This T cell receptor beta chain came from a study of cytomegalovirus exposure and HLA in healthy donors. Germline lookup yields CDR1 SGDLS and CDR2 YYNGEE. V shed 3 bases, J shed 4 bases, and the junction held 6 bases outside the gene matches. This CDR3 region has 14 residues. Regarding this clone: Its specificity is not known.

Study-wide findings and caveats: When a later analysis was performed, an Asian-associated ancestry cluster reportedly had fewer N-insertions than the roughly 700-donor mean. TCR beta V segments were, for the most part, productive about 87% or about 30% of the time in an earlier analysis.

Both 60 Vbeta primers and 13 Jbeta primers went into the PCR. Some clones are missing from TCRdb's copy, which holds only in-frame ones; the method was immunoSEQ multiplex PCR. This table holds 150,000 to 200,000 clones, 68% found once. Healthy donors of bone marrow made up the group. Material for sequencing was PBMCs. The source is a middle-aged woman in good health and CMV-seropositive. The rearrangement uses TRBV9 and TRBJ1-1, with 7 bases aligning to TRBD1. The CDR3 is CASSATPGGTEAFF. The CDR3, as DNA: TGTGCCAGCAGCGCCACTCCAGGGGGCACTGAAGCTTTCTTT.